Listed below are T cell receptor beta chains from one sample, sequenced in a study of shared clonotypes between healthy human individuals. The data were produced by immunoSEQ multiplex PCR, yet TCRdb's version contains in-frame clones alone and is incomplete. The sample consists of under 600,000 clones, around 81% of them appearing once. Input material: PBMCs. These receptors came from a woman aged 35 to 49 in good health. Some clones in this sample may be carry-over from other donors' samples. Both conserved end residues are part of each CDR3. A D gene is named only where the DNA matches it firmly. Clone size is shown for a subset of rows, as once, few, many or a class of expanded clone.

j_call: TRBJ1-2
v_call: TRBV5-1
clone_size: NA
d_call: NA
cdr3_aa: CDSSSGTSHDGYTF
cdr3_nt: TGCGACAGCAGCTCGGGGACCTCACATGATGGCTACACCTTC

j_call: TRBJ2-7
v_call: TRBV7-2
clone_size: NA
d_call: NA
cdr3_aa: CASSLQGTGYEQYF
cdr3_nt: TGTGCCAGCAGCTTACAGGGTACGGGATACGAGCAGTACTTC

j_call: TRBJ2-1
v_call: TRBV5-4
clone_size: NA
d_call: TRBD1
cdr3_aa: CASTPGGQGWHNEQFF
cdr3_nt: TGTGCCAGCACCCCAGGGGGCCAGGGTTGGCACAATGAGCAGTTCTTC

j_call: TRBJ2-1
v_call: TRBV30
clone_size: NA
d_call: NA
cdr3_aa: CAWSVTGLGEQFF
cdr3_nt: TGTGCCTGGAGTGTAACCGGGCTGGGTGAGCAGTTCTTC

j_call: TRBJ1-3
v_call: TRBV15
clone_size: NA
d_call: TRBD1
cdr3_aa: CATSRDFWTGSSGNTIYF
cdr3_nt: TGTGCCACCAGCAGAGATTTTTGGACAGGGAGCTCTGGAAACACCATATATTTT

j_call: TRBJ2-7
v_call: TRBV4-1
clone_size: NA
d_call: TRBD2
cdr3_aa: CASSRSAGREAYEQYF
cdr3_nt: TGCGCCAGCAGCCGGTCCGCTGGCCGGGAGGCCTACGAGCAGTACTTC

j_call: TRBJ1-2
v_call: TRBV19
clone_size: NA
d_call: TRBD1
cdr3_aa: CASSWTGANYGYTF
cdr3_nt: TGTGCCAGTAGTTGGACAGGGGCGAACTATGGCTACACCTTC

j_call: TRBJ2-1
v_call: TRBV30
clone_size: NA
d_call: NA
cdr3_aa: CAWSVANEQFF
cdr3_nt: TGTGCCTGGAGTGTAGCCAATGAGCAGTTCTTC

j_call: TRBJ1-1
v_call: TRBV5-1
clone_size: NA
d_call: NA
cdr3_aa: CASSLTPGLGIEALF
cdr3_nt: TGCGCCAGCAGCTTAACACCGGGGCTCGGTATTGAAGCTCTCTTT

j_call: TRBJ1-2
v_call: TRBV11-2
clone_size: NA
d_call: TRBD1
cdr3_aa: CASSGDGQGGGYTF
cdr3_nt: TGTGCCAGCAGCGGGGATGGACAGGGCGGCGGCTACACCTTC

j_call: TRBJ2-5
v_call: TRBV2
clone_size: NA
d_call: NA
cdr3_aa: CASSFGETQYF
cdr3_nt: TGTGCCAGCAGTTTTGGAGAGACCCAGTACTTC

j_call: TRBJ2-5
v_call: TRBV5-5
clone_size: NA
d_call: TRBD2
cdr3_aa: CASSKGLARETQYF
cdr3_nt: TGTGCCAGCAGCAAGGGACTAGCGAGAGAGACCCAGTACTTC

j_call: TRBJ1-5
v_call: TRBV9
clone_size: NA
d_call: TRBD1
cdr3_aa: CASSVGGTGHQPQHF
cdr3_nt: TGTGCCAGCAGCGTAGGGGGGACAGGCCATCAGCCCCAGCATTTT

j_call: TRBJ1-1
v_call: TRBV28
clone_size: NA
d_call: TRBD1
cdr3_aa: CASSLSAGGFGTEAFF
cdr3_nt: TGTGCCAGCAGTTTATCGGCAGGGGGCTTTGGCACTGAAGCTTTCTTT

j_call: TRBJ1-2
v_call: TRBV30
clone_size: NA
d_call: NA
cdr3_aa: CAWSDSYGYTF
cdr3_nt: TGTGCCTGGAGTGATTCCTATGGCTACACCTTC

j_call: TRBJ2-7
v_call: TRBV5-8
clone_size: NA
d_call: NA
cdr3_aa: CASTLDSYEQYF
cdr3_nt: TGTGCCAGCACCTTGGACTCGTACGAGCAGTACTTC

j_call: TRBJ2-7
v_call: TRBV30
clone_size: few
d_call: NA
cdr3_aa: CAWSVGSYSYEQYF
cdr3_nt: TGTGCCTGGAGTGTGGGATCTTACTCCTACGAGCAGTACTTC

j_call: TRBJ2-1
v_call: TRBV28
clone_size: NA
d_call: NA
cdr3_aa: CASIAGTNYNEQFF
cdr3_nt: TGTGCCAGCATAGCAGGGACAAACTACAATGAGCAGTTCTTC

j_call: TRBJ2-1
v_call: TRBV2
clone_size: NA
d_call: TRBD2
cdr3_aa: CAGGSYEVGEQFF
cdr3_nt: TGTGCCGGCGGGAGTTATGAAGTCGGTGAGCAGTTCTTC

j_call: TRBJ1-4
v_call: TRBV9
clone_size: few
d_call: TRBD1
cdr3_aa: CASSVAGTATNEKLFF
cdr3_nt: TGTGCCAGCAGCGTAGCTGGGACAGCAACTAATGAAAAACTGTTTTTT

j_call: TRBJ1-1
v_call: TRBV6-4
clone_size: once
d_call: NA
cdr3_aa: CASSAEMNTEAFF
cdr3_nt: TGTGCCAGCAGTGCGGAGATGAACACTGAGGCTTTCTTT

j_call: TRBJ2-7
v_call: TRBV10-3
clone_size: NA
d_call: TRBD1
cdr3_aa: CAISGFGQGLGEQYF
cdr3_nt: TGTGCCATCAGTGGCTTTGGACAGGGACTTGGCGAGCAGTACTTC

j_call: TRBJ1-1
v_call: TRBV27
clone_size: NA
d_call: TRBD1
cdr3_aa: CASSLSGQGDTEAFF
cdr3_nt: TGTGCCAGCAGTTTATCTGGACAGGGTGACACTGAAGCTTTCTTT

j_call: TRBJ2-2
v_call: TRBV10-3
clone_size: NA
d_call: TRBD2
cdr3_aa: CAISVVAGVAGELFF
cdr3_nt: TGTGCCATCAGTGTGGTAGCGGGAGTCGCCGGGGAGCTGTTTTTT

j_call: TRBJ2-2
v_call: TRBV11-3
clone_size: few
d_call: NA
cdr3_aa: CASSLENTGELFF
cdr3_nt: TGTGCCAGCAGCTTGGAGAACACCGGGGAGCTGTTTTTT

j_call: TRBJ2-7
v_call: TRBV20-1
clone_size: NA
d_call: NA
cdr3_aa: CSAIDSYEQYF
cdr3_nt: TGCAGTGCGATCGACAGTTACGAGCAGTACTTC

j_call: TRBJ1-2
v_call: TRBV4-1
clone_size: NA
d_call: TRBD1
cdr3_aa: CASSPRGLHYGYTF
cdr3_nt: TGCGCCAGCAGCCCTAGGGGGCTGCACTATGGCTACACCTTC

j_call: TRBJ2-1
v_call: TRBV19
clone_size: NA
d_call: NA
cdr3_aa: CASSPPTNEQFF
cdr3_nt: TGTGCCAGTAGCCCGCCGACCAATGAGCAGTTCTTC

j_call: TRBJ1-1
v_call: TRBV11-2
clone_size: NA
d_call: TRBD1
cdr3_aa: CASSSFPPRDRGNTEAFF
cdr3_nt: TGTGCCAGCAGCTCTTTTCCCCCCCGGGACAGGGGGAACACTGAAGCTTTCTTT

j_call: TRBJ2-7
v_call: TRBV28
clone_size: NA
d_call: TRBD2
cdr3_aa: CASSFLGGFPNF
cdr3_nt: TGTGCCAGCAGTTTTCTGGGAGGGTTTCCGAACTTC

j_call: TRBJ2-5
v_call: TRBV6-1
clone_size: NA
d_call: NA
cdr3_aa: CASSKGRPEETQYF
cdr3_nt: TGTGCCAGCAGTAAGGGGCGGCCGGAAGAGACCCAGTACTTC

j_call: TRBJ1-1
v_call: TRBV6-1
clone_size: NA
d_call: NA
cdr3_aa: CASSPGGSTEAFF
cdr3_nt: TGTGCCAGCAGTCCGGGGGGGAGCACTGAAGCTTTCTTT

j_call: TRBJ1-4
v_call: TRBV30
clone_size: NA
d_call: NA
cdr3_aa: CAWSVRDEKLFF
cdr3_nt: TGTGCCTGGAGTGTACGGGACGAAAAACTGTTTTTT

j_call: TRBJ2-5
v_call: TRBV18
clone_size: NA
d_call: TRBD2
cdr3_aa: CASSPGGGEETQYF
cdr3_nt: TGTGCCAGCTCACCCGGCGGGGGAGAAGAGACCCAGTACTTC

j_call: TRBJ2-1
v_call: TRBV10-3
clone_size: NA
d_call: NA
cdr3_aa: CAISEGSLTNNEQFF
cdr3_nt: TGTGCCATCAGTGAGGGTAGCCTTACAAACAATGAGCAGTTCTTC

j_call: TRBJ2-2
v_call: TRBV9
clone_size: NA
d_call: TRBD2
cdr3_aa: CASTPGTSGTGELFF
cdr3_nt: TGTGCCAGCACCCCGGGGACTAGCGGTACCGGGGAGCTGTTTTTT

j_call: TRBJ2-7
v_call: TRBV7-9
clone_size: NA
d_call: TRBD1
cdr3_aa: CASSFGTGAYEQYF
cdr3_nt: TGTGCCAGCAGCTTCGGGACAGGGGCCTACGAGCAGTACTTC

j_call: TRBJ2-1
v_call: TRBV10-3
clone_size: once
d_call: TRBD2
cdr3_aa: CAISESRGSGRLPAYNEQFF
cdr3_nt: TGTGCCATCAGTGAGTCGAGAGGTAGCGGGAGGCTCCCAGCCTACAATGAGCAGTTCTTC

j_call: TRBJ1-2
v_call: TRBV7-9
clone_size: NA
d_call: NA
cdr3_aa: CASSLGPSYGYTF
cdr3_nt: TGTGCCAGCAGCTTAGGACCTAGCTATGGCTACACCTTC

j_call: TRBJ1-4
v_call: TRBV4-1
clone_size: NA
d_call: TRBD1
cdr3_aa: CASSQDAGTGFEKLFF
cdr3_nt: TGCGCCAGCAGCCAAGATGCCGGGACAGGGTTTGAAAAACTGTTTTTT